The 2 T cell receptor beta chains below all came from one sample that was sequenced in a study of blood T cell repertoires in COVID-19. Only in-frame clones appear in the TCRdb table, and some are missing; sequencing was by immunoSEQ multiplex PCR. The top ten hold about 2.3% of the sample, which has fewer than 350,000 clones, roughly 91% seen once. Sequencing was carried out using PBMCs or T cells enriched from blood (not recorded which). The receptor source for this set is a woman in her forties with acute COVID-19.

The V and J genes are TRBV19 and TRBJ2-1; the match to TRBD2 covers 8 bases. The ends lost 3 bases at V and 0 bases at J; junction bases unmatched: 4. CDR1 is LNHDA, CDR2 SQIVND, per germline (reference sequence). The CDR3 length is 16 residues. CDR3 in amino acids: CASSMTSVSSYNEQFF. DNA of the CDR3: TGTGCCAGTAGTATGACTAGCGTAAGCTCCTACAATGAGCAGTTCTTC. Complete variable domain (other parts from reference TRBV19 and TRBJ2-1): DGGITQSPKYLFRKEGQNVTLSCEQNLNHDAMYWYRQDPGQGLRLIYYSQIVNDFQKGDIAEGYSVSREKKESFPLTVTSAQKNPTAFYLCASSMTSVSSYNEQFFGPGTRLTVL.

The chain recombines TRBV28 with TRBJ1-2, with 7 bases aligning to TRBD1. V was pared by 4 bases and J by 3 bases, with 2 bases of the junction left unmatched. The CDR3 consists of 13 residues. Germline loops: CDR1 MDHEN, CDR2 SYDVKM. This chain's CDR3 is CASSYTGDYGYTF. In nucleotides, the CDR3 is TGTGCCAGCAGTTATACAGGGGACTATGGCTACACCTTC.